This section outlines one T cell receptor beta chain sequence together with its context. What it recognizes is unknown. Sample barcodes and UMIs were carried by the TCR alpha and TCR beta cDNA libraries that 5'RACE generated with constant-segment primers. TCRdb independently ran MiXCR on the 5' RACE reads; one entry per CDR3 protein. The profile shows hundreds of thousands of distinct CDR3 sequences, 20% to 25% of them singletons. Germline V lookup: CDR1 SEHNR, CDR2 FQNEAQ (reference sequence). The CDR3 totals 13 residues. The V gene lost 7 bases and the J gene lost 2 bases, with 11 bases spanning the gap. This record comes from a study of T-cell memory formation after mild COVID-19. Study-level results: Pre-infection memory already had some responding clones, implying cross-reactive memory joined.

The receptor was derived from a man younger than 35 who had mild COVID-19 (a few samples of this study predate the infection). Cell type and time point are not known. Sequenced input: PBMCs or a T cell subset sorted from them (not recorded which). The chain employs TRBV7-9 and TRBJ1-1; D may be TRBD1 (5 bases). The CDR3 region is CASTFQGNTEAFF. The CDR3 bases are TGTGCCAGCACCTTCCAGGGTAACACTGAAGCTTTCTTT.